Listed below are T cell receptor beta chains from one sample, sequenced in a study of graft-versus-host responses after intestinal transplantation. The data were produced by immunoSEQ multiplex PCR, yet TCRdb's version contains in-frame clones alone and is incomplete. There are about 29,000 clones in the sample; 85% to 95% occur only once, and 0.65% to 0.8% lies in the top ten. The specimen comprised PBMCs, sampled about ten weeks after intestinal transplant. The receptors were gathered from a human patient who received an intestinal transplant, so some T cells may come from the graft donor. Each CDR3 is given with its conserved first and last residue. Fields, in order: CDR3 DNA, CDR3 protein, J gene, D gene, clone size, V gene. D genes are given only for firm matches. For some rows the clone size is stated as once, few or many, or as a class when expanded; others skip it.

TGTGCCAGCAGCTTGGTGGAGCCGGGAGAGCAGTACTTC CASSLVEPGEQYF TRBJ2-7 NA NA TRBV5-6
TGTGCCAGCAGCTTAGACAGGGCAAGGACCGGGGAGCTGTTTTTT CASSLDRARTGELFF TRBJ2-2 NA NA TRBV7-8
TGTGCCTGGAGTCCTGTACAGGGGGCGGGCTACGAGCAGTACTTC CAWSPVQGAGYEQYF TRBJ2-7 TRBD1 NA TRBV30
TGTGCCAGCAGTTCAAGGGGGGCGGGGCCGTTCACAGATACGCAGTATTTT CASSSRGAGPFTDTQYF TRBJ2-3 NA NA TRBV27
TGTGCCAGTAGTATAAATAAGAACACTGAAGCTTTCTTT CASSINKNTEAFF TRBJ1-1 NA once TRBV19
TGTGCCAGCAGTCATGGAAACTACGAGCAGTACTTC CASSHGNYEQYF TRBJ2-7 NA NA TRBV7-9
TGTGCCAGCAGCGTAGCCAGGGGTATAGATTCACCCCTCCACTTT CASSVARGIDSPLHF TRBJ1-6 NA NA TRBV9
TGTGCCAGCAGCTTGCCATCGATGTTGCGGGGCAATGAGCAGTTCTTC CASSLPSMLRGNEQFF TRBJ2-1 NA NA TRBV5-8
TGTGCCAGCACCCAGACAGGGGCGCAGGCGACCGGGGAGCTGTTTTTT CASTQTGAQATGELFF TRBJ2-2 TRBD1 NA TRBV11-2
TGTGCCAGCAGTTTAGTCAAACAGGGGGCATTAGGAAACACCATATATTTT CASSLVKQGALGNTIYF TRBJ1-3 TRBD1 NA TRBV28
TGTGCCAGCAGCACCACAGGACAGCATGGCTACACCTTC CASSTTGQHGYTF TRBJ1-2 NA NA TRBV7-9
TGCGCCAGCACTAAAGGGCTAGCCGTCGGGGAGCTGTTTTTT CASTKGLAVGELFF TRBJ2-2 NA NA TRBV4-1
TGTGCCAGTGCCACCGGGACAATTGATTCACCCCTCCACTTT CASATGTIDSPLHF TRBJ1-6 NA NA TRBV2
TGTGCCAGCAGCTTTGGAACAGCGAGCTCCTACGAGCAGTACTTC CASSFGTASSYEQYF TRBJ2-7 NA NA TRBV13
TGTGCCAGCTCAAGGGGTCTCGGCTACACCTTC CASSRGLGYTF TRBJ1-2 NA NA TRBV18
TGTGCCAGCAGCTTATTAGGAAGGCCGACAGATACGCAGTATTTT CASSLLGRPTDTQYF TRBJ2-3 NA NA TRBV11-2
TGTGCCATCAGTGAGTCAGGGGCAGGGGCTAACTATGGCTACACCTTC CAISESGAGANYGYTF TRBJ1-2 NA NA TRBV10-3